This is a list of T cell receptor beta chains from one sample in a study of blood T cells in healthy people across ages. TCRdb fed the 5' RACE reads into MiXCR, producing one record per CDR3 protein. This sample yields 1.5 million to 2 million distinct CDR3 sequences, of which roughly two fifths are seen a single time; roughly 23% belongs to the top ten. The sequencing input was blood. Receptor source: a human donor in good health. CDR3s include the opening cysteine and the closing phenylalanine or tryptophan. A D gene is named only where the DNA matches it firmly. Size tells how often a clone was seen (once, few, many) or the class of an expanded clone, and some rows leave it out.

j_call d_call clone_size v_call cdr3_aa cdr3_nt
TRBJ2-7 TRBD2 - TRBV11-2 CASSPRLADYPTEEYF TGTGCCAGCAGCCCCCGACTAGCGGACTACCCGACGGAGGAGTACTTC
TRBJ1-5 - - TRBV6-6 CASSSSDTGSDGQPQHF TGTGCCAGCAGTTCAAGCGACACAGGGAGCGACGGGCAGCCCCAGCATTTT
TRBJ2-1 - once TRBV7-9 CASSLQGDKNEQFF TGTGCCAGCAGCTTACAGGGAGATAAGAATGAGCAGTTCTTC
TRBJ2-3 TRBD2 few TRBV7-2 CASSLGGIGDTQYF TGTGCCAGCAGCTTGGGGGGGATAGGAGATACGCAGTATTTT
TRBJ2-5 TRBD2 - TRBV7-9 CASSRGLDIQETQYF TGTGCCAGCAGCAGGGGACTAGACATACAAGAGACCCAGTACTTC
TRBJ1-2 - - TRBV7-9 CASSPEMGIGGYTF TGTGCCAGCAGCCCAGAGATGGGTATCGGGGGCTACACCTTC
TRBJ1-1 - few TRBV6-5 CASSSTSRGEAFF TGTGCCAGCAGTTCCACGTCTCGAGGGGAGGCTTTCTTT
TRBJ2-5 TRBD2 - TRBV12-3/TRBV12-4 CASSSGTSGRQETQYF TGTGCCAGCAGTTCAGGGACTAGCGGCAGACAAGAGACCCAGTACTTC
TRBJ1-5 - - TRBV7-2 CASSLNRAFGQPQHF TGTGCCAGCAGCTTAAACAGGGCCTTTGGACAGCCCCAGCATTTT
TRBJ2-6 - - TRBV24-1 CATSDSRRAGANVLTF TGTGCCACCAGTGATTCACGGAGGGCAGGGGCCAACGTCCTGACTTTC
TRBJ1-2 - - TRBV12-3/TRBV12-4 CASRTDGSYGYTF TGTGCCAGCAGGACTGACGGATCCTATGGCTACACCTTC
TRBJ1-5 - - TRBV7-8 CASSLGQQPQHF TGTGCCAGCAGCTTAGGCCAGCAGCCCCAGCATTTT
TRBJ2-1 TRBD2 - TRBV9 CASSVDGTSWGNEQFF TGTGCCAGCAGCGTAGACGGGACTAGTTGGGGCAATGAGCAGTTCTTC
TRBJ1-5 TRBD1 - TRBV3-1 CASSQTGEQPQHF TGTGCCAGCAGCCAGACAGGGGAACAGCCCCAGCATTTT
TRBJ2-7 - few TRBV4-1 CASSPSSGKQYF TGCGCCAGCAGCCCCTCGAGCGGCAAGCAGTACTTC
TRBJ1-5 - - TRBV4-1 CASSQDLAGYSNQPQHF TGCGCCAGCAGCCAAGATCTGGCAGGTTATAGCAATCAGCCCCAGCATTTT